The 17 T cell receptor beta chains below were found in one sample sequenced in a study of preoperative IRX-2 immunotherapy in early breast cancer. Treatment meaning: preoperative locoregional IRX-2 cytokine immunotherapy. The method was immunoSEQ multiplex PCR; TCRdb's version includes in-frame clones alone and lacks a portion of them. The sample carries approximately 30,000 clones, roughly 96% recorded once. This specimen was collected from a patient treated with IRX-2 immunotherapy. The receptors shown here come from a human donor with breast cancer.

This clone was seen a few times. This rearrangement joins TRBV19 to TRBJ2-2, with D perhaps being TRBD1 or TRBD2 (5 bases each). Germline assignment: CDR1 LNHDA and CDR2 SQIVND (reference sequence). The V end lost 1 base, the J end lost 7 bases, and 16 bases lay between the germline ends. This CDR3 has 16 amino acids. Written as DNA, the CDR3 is TGTGCCAGTAGTATAGGGGGGATGTGGCAAGGCGGGGAGCTGTTTTTT. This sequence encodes CASSIGGMWQGGELFF.

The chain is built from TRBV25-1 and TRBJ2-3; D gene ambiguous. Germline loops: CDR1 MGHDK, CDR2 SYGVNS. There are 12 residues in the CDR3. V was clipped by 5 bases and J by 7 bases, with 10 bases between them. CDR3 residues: CASSIGANTQYF. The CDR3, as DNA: TGTGCCAGCAGTATAGGAGCGAATACGCAGTATTTT.

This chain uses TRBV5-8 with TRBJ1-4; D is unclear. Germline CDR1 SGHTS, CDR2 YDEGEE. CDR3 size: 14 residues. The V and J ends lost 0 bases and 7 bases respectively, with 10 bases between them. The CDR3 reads CASSLEIRGEKLFF. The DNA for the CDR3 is TGTGCCAGCAGCTTGGAGATACGGGGTGAAAAACTGTTTTTT. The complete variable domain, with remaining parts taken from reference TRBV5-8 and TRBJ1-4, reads EAGVTQSPTHLIKTRGQQATLRCSPISGHTSVYWYQQALGLGLQFLLWYDEGEERNRGNFPPRFSGRQFPNYSSELNVNALELEDSALYLCASSLEIRGEKLFFGSGTQLSVL.

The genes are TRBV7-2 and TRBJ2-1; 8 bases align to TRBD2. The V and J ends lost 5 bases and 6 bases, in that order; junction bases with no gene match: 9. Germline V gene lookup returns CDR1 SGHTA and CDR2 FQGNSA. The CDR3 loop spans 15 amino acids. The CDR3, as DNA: TGTGCCAGCAGCCGGAAAGCGGGAGATGGCAATGAGCAGTTCTTC. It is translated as CASSRKAGDGNEQFF.

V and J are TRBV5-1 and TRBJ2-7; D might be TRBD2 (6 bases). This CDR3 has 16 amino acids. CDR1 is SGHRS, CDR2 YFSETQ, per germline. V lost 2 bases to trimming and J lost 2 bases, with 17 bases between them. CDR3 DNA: TGCGCCAGCAGCTTTAGTCCAGCGGGCCCGACCTACGAGCAGTACTTC. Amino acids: CASSFSPAGPTYEQYF.

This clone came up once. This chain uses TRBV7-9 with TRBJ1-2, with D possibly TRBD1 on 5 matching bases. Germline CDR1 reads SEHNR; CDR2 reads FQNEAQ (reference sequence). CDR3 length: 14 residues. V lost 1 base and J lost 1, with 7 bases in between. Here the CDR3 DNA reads TGTGCCAGCAGCTTAGGGGGCCTTAACTATGGCTACACCTTC. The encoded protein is CASSLGGLNYGYTF.

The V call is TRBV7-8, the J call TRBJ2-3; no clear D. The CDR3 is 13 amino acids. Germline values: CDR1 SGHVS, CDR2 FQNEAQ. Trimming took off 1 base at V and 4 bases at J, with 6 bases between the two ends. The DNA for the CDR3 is TGTGCCAGCAGCTTAGTGACGGCAGATACGCAGTATTTT. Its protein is CASSLVTADTQYF. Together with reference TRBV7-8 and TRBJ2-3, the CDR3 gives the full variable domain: GAGVSQSPRYKVAKRGQDVALRCDPISGHVSLFWYQQALGQGPEFLTYFQNEAQLDKSGLPSDRFFAERPEGSVSTLKIQRTQQEDSAVYLCASSLVTADTQYFGPGTRLTVL.

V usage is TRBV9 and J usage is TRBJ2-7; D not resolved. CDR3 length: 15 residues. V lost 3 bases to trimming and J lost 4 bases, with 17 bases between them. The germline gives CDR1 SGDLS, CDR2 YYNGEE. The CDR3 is CASSAQPGVEYEQYF. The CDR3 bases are TGTGCCAGCAGCGCCCAACCTGGGGTAGAATACGAGCAGTACTTC. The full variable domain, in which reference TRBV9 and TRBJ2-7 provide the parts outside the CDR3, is DSGVTQTPKHLITATGQRVTLRCSPRSGDLSVYWYQQSLDQGLQFLIQYYNGEERAKGNILERFSAQQFPDLHSELNLSSLELGDSALYFCASSAQPGVEYEQYFGPGTRLTVT.

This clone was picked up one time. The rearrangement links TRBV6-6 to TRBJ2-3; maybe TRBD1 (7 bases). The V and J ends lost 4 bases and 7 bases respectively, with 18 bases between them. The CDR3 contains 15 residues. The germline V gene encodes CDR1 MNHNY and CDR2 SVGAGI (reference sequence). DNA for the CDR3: TGTGCCAGCAGTTCCAGGGGGGACGGGACCAATACGCAGTATTTT. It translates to CASSSRGDGTNTQYF.

The CDR3 DNA sequence: TGTGCCAGCAGTTTAAGCTTGGGCGGGGGTGTCTATGGCTACACCTTC. Protein sequence: CASSLSLGGGVYGYTF. The chain carries TRBV27 and TRBJ1-2; D possibly corresponds to TRBD1 (5 bases). Germline V gives CDR1 MNHEY, CDR2 SMNVEV (reference sequence). The CDR3 loop spans 16 amino acids. The ends were cut back, 2 bases at V and 4 bases at J, with 17 bases in the middle.

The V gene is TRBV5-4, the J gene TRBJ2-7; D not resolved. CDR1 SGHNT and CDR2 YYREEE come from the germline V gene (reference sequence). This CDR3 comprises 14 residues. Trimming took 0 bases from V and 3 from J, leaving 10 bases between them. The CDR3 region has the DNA TGTGCCAGCAGCTTGGAGGCGTCCAACTACGAGCAGTACTTC. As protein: CASSLEASNYEQYF.

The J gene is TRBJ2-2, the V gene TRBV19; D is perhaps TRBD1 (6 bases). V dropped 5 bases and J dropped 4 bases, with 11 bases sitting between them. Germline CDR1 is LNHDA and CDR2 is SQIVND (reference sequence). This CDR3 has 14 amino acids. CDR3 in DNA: TGTGCCAGTAGTGCACAGGGCGGCACCGGGGAGCTGTTTTTT. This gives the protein CASSAQGGTGELFF.

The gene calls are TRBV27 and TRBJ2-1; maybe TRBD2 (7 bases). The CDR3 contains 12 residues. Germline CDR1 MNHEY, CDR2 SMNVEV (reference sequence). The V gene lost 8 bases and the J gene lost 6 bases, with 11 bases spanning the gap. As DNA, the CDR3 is TGTGCCAGCCAGGCGGGGGCCAATGAGCAGTTCTTC. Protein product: CASQAGANEQFF.

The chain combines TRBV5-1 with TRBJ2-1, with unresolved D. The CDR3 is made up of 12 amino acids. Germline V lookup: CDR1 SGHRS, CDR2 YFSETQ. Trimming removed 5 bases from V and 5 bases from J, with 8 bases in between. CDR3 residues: CASRGKNNEQFF. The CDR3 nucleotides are TGCGCCAGCAGGGGCAAAAACAATGAGCAGTTCTTC. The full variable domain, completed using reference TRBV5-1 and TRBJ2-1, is KAGVTQTPRYLIKTRGQQVTLSCSPISGHRSVSWYQQTPGQGLQFLFEYFSETQRNKGNFPGRFSGRQFSNSRSEMNVSTLELGDSALYLCASRGKNNEQFFGPGTRLTVL.

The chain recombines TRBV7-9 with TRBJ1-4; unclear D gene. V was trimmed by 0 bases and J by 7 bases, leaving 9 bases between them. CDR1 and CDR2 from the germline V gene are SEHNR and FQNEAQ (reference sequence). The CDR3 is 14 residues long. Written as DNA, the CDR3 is TGTGCCAGCAGCTTAGCGGGAGGAGGTGAAAAACTGTTTTTT. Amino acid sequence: CASSLAGGGEKLFF. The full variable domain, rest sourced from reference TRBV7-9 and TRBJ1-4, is DTGVSQNPRHKITKRGQNVTFRCDPISEHNRLYWYRQTLGQGPEFLTYFQNEAQLEKSRLLSDRFSAERPKGSFSTLEIQRTEQGDSAMYLCASSLAGGGEKLFFGSGTQLSVL.

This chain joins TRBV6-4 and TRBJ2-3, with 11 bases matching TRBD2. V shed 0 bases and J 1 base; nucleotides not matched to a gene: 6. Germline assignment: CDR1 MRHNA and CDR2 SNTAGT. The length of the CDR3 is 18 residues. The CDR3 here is CASSDSPSGRWGTDTQYF. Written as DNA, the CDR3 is TGTGCCAGCAGTGACTCGCCTAGCGGGAGGTGGGGCACAGATACGCAGTATTTT.

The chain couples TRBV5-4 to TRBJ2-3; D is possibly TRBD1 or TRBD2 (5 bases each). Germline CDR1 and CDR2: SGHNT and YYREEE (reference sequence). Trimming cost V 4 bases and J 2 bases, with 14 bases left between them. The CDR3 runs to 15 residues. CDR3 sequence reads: CASSPRDPNTDTQYF. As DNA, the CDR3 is TGTGCCAGCAGCCCCCGGGACCCAAACACAGATACGCAGTATTTT.